The entry below gives a single T cell receptor beta chain sequence along with its context. No antigen is known for it. The record has no base qualities; no much larger clone is one base away. Receptor libraries were prepared by 5' RACE. Sequencing instrument: Illumina HiSeq 2500. A second about 7 to 11 cycle PCR used a sample-barcoded 5' primer and a J-beta primer mix. A template-switch 5' adaptor carrying 12 random nucleotides introduced a unique molecular identifier onto each TCR beta cDNA molecule. Each sample yielded at least 3 million CDR3-containing paired-end reads. The Mint cDNA synthesis kit, primed by a TRBC-specific oligonucleotide, was used to synthesize first-strand cDNA from all RNA. Following uracil-DNA glycosylase treatment, a first 18-cycle PCR with universal primers M1SS and BC2_uni_R was performed on all cDNA. The study's own analysis went as follows. Each sample was normalized by randomly selecting 1 million high-quality reads, each carrying a distinct molecular identifier. Instead of being binned into consensus sequences, reads with shared molecular identifiers were discarded. MiTCR, run with a Q25 quality threshold and the strictest error-elimination algorithm, handled CDR3 identification, clonotype clustering and error correction. A nonparametric unseen species model with Euler transformation was used to estimate a lower bound on total TCR beta diversity. TCRdb reanalyzed the raw reads on its own, using fastp at Q25 for trimming and MiXCR for clone calling, and kept in-frame beta chains. Entries that share a CDR3 protein sequence are merged under the most common genes and DNA. TCRdb's processing, not the authors', yielded these V and J calls. The sample contains roughly 800,000 distinct CDR3 sequences, over 45% of them found a single time. The top ten hold 22% of the sample.

The donors were roughly 40 Caucasian individuals from Russia, aged 6 to 90 years, who were systemically healthy. Ten milliliters of peripheral blood were drawn from each donor into EDTA-treated Vacutainer tubes. Ficoll-Paque density-gradient centrifugation was used to isolate PBMCs, with at least 6.5 million obtained per sample. Total RNA, at least 5.5 micrograms per sample, was extracted from PBMCs with Trizol reagent. Naive CD45RAhigh/CD27high T cell percentages were measured by flow cytometry on a PBMC aliquot from every donor. The entry originates in a study of blood T cells in healthy people across ages (dated by TCRdb to between 2014 and 2017). Looking at the study overall: In model experiments, roughly one uniquely barcoded TCR beta cDNA molecule per two T cells was captured by template switching. The study measured age-related changes in TCR beta repertoire diversity using deep sequencing normalized with unique cDNA molecular identifiers. The donors were divided into four age groups: young (average around 15 years), middle-aged (about 39), aged (around 59) and long-lived (more than 75). To avoid experimental bias, donors of different ages were randomly spread across the sequencing lanes. The study analyzed two additional independent replicas of 1 million unique cDNA reads from the same blood draw for two donors, one aged 18 to 29 and one aged 80 or older.

Counted from cysteine to phenylalanine, this CDR3 has 14 amino acids. Just CDR3 DNA is preserved here, 42 bases in frame from base 1. Sequences MNHEY (CDR1) and SVGAGI (CDR2) are obtained from the germline V gene. Trimming costs V 4 bases and J 6 bases, and their ends lie 15 bases apart. Here is what the overall study found, with its caveats: Total diversity estimates from one million sequenced T cells were considered lower bounds and underestimates. Donor CMV infection status was unknown, potentially confounding age-related changes in expanded clonotypes. As age increased, observed TCR beta diversity per million T cells dropped in a roughly linear way, and a significant reduction was already evident by age 40. Observed TCR beta diversity correlated strongly with the percentage of naive T cells measured by flow cytometry. Compared with the aged group, the long-lived group had more naive CD4+ T cells, fewer expanded clones and increased TCR diversity, a pattern suggesting age selection. Because profiling used bulk unsorted PBMCs, naive and antigen-experienced compartments could not be compared conclusively.

The rearrangement joined TRBV6-5 to TRBJ1-1; TRBD1 is a possible D gene, resting on 5 matching bases. This clonotype originated in a man aged 30 to 39 in good health. The specimen sequenced was blood. In nucleotide form, the sequence is TGTGCCAGCAGTTCTACAGGAGATTGGTCTGAAGCTTTCTTT. Translated, this is CASSSTGDWSEAFF.